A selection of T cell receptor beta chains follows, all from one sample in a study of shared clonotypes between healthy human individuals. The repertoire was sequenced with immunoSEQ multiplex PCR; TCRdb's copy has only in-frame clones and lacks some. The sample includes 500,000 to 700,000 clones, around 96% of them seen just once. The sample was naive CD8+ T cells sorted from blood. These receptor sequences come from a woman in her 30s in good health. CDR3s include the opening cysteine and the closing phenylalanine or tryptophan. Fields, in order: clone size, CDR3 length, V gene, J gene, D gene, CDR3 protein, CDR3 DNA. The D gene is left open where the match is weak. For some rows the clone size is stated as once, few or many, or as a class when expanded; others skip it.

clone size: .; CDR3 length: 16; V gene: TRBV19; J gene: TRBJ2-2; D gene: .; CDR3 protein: CASRDTGHFRTGELFF; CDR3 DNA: TGTGCCAGTAGGGACACAGGTCACTTCAGGACCGGGGAGCTGTTTTTT
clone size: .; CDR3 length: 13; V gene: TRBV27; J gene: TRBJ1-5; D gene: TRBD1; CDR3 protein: CASAQGLNQPQHF; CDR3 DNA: TGTGCCAGCGCACAGGGGCTCAATCAGCCCCAGCATTTT
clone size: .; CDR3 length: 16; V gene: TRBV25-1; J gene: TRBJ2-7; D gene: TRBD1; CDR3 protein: CASSEQGDREFYEQYF; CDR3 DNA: TGTGCCAGCAGTGAACAGGGGGACAGGGAATTCTACGAGCAGTACTTC
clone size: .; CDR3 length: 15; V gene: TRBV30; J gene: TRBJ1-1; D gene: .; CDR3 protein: CAWSDGRDGNTEAFF; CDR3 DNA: TGTGCCTGGAGCGATGGGCGAGATGGGAACACTGAAGCTTTCTTT
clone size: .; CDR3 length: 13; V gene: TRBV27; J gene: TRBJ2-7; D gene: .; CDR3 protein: CASSLRWGGEQYF; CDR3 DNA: TGTGCCAGCAGTTTACGGTGGGGTGGAGAGCAGTACTTC
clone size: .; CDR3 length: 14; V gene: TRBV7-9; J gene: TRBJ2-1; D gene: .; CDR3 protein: CASSIAASYNEQFF; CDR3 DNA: TGTGCCAGCAGCATAGCGGCCTCCTACAATGAGCAGTTCTTC
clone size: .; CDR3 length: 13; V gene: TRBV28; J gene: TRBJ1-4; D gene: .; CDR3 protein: CASGGLSIEKLFF; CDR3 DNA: TGTGCCAGCGGGGGGCTGAGTATTGAAAAACTGTTTTTT
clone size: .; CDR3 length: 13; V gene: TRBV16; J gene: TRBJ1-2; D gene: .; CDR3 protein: CASSQSENYGYTF; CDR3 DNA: TGTGCCAGCAGCCAATCTGAAAACTATGGCTACACCTTC
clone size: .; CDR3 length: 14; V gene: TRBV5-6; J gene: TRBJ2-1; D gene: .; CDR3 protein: CASSPLMDSGEQFF; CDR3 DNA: TGTGCCAGCAGCCCCCTAATGGACTCCGGTGAGCAGTTCTTC
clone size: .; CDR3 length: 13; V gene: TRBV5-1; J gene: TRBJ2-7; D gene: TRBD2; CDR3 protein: CASSGSGAYEQYF; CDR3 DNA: TGCGCCAGCAGTGGTAGCGGGGCCTACGAGCAGTACTTC
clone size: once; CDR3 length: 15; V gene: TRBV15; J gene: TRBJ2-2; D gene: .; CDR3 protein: CATTLYSTNTGELFF; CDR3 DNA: TGTGCCACCACTCTGTACAGCACGAACACCGGGGAGCTGTTTTTT
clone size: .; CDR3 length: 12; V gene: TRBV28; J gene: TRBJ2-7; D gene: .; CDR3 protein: CASSTSGAEQYF; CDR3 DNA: TGTGCCAGCAGTACCTCAGGGGCCGAGCAGTACTTC
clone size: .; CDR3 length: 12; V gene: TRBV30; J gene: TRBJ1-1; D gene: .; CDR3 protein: CAWSGPRGVAFF; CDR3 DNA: TGTGCCTGGAGCGGTCCCCGTGGGGTAGCTTTCTTT
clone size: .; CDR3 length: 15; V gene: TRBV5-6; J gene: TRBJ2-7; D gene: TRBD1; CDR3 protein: CASSLGTGGAYEQYF; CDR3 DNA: TGTGCCAGCAGCTTGGGCACAGGGGGCGCCTACGAGCAGTACTTC
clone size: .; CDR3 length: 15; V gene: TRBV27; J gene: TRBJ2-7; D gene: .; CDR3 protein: CASRPWDFPSGEQYF; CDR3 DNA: TGTGCCAGCAGGCCTTGGGACTTCCCTTCGGGAGAGCAGTACTTC
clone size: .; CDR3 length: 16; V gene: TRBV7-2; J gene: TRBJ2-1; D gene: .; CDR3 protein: CASSGQRTHYDNEQFF; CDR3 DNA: TGTGCCAGCAGCGGGCAGCGGACGCACTACGACAATGAGCAGTTCTTC
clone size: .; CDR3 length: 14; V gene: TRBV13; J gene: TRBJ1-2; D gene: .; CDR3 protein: CASSLGPGLYGYTF; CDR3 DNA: TGTGCCAGCAGCTTAGGTCCGGGCCTCTATGGCTACACCTTC
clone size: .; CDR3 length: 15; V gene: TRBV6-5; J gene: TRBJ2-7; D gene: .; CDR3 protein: CASSYSERPTYEQYF; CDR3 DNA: TGTGCCAGCAGTTACTCCGAGCGGCCGACCTACGAGCAGTACTTC
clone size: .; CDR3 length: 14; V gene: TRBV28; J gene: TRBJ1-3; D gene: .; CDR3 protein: CASSWDGAGNTIYF; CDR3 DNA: TGTGCCAGCAGTTGGGACGGAGCTGGAAACACCATATATTTT
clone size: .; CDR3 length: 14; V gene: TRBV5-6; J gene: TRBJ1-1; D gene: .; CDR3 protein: CASSFWQGVSEAFF; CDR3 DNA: TGTGCCAGCAGCTTTTGGCAAGGGGTCTCTGAAGCTTTCTTT
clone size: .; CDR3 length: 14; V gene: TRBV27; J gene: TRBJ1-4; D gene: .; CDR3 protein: CASSLLGGNEKLFF; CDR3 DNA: TGTGCCAGCAGTTTATTGGGGGGGAATGAAAAACTGTTTTTT
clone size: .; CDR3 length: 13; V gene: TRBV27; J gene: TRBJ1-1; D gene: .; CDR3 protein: CASSWDFSTEAFF; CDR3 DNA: TGTGCCAGCAGTTGGGACTTTTCGACTGAAGCTTTCTTT
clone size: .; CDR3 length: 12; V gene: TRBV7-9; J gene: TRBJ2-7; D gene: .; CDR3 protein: CASTLAGAEQYF; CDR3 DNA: TGTGCCAGCACCCTCGCCGGGGCCGAGCAGTACTTC
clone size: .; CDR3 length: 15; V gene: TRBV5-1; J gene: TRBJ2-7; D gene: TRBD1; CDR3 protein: CASSLGTTGLDEQYF; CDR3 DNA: TGCGCCAGCAGCTTGGGGACGACAGGGCTCGACGAGCAGTACTTC
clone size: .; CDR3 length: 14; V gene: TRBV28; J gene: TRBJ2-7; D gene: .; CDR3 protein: CASSLVRGGNEQYF; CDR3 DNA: TGTGCCAGCAGTTTAGTCCGAGGGGGGAACGAGCAGTACTTC
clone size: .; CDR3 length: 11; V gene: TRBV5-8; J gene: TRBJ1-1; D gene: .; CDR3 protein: CASSFGTEAFF; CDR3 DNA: TGTGCCAGCAGCTTTGGTACTGAAGCTTTCTTT
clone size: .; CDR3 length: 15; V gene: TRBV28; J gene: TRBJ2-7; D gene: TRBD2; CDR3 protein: CASSFPGGGGYEQYF; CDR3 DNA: TGTGCCAGCAGTTTTCCCGGCGGGGGGGGCTACGAGCAGTACTTC
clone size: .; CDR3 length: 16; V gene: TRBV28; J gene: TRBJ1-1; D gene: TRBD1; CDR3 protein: CASSLRGQGVNTEAFF; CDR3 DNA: TGTGCCAGCAGTTTGCGGGGGCAGGGGGTGAACACTGAAGCTTTCTTT
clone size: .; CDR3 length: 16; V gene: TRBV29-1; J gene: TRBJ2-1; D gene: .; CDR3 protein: CSVEGMAGSSYNEQFF; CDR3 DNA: TGCAGCGTTGAAGGGATGGCGGGGAGCTCCTACAATGAGCAGTTCTTC
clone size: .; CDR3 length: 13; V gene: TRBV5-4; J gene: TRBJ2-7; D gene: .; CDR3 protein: CASSLYRAREQYF; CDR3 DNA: TGTGCCAGCAGCTTGTACAGGGCCCGGGAGCAGTACTTC
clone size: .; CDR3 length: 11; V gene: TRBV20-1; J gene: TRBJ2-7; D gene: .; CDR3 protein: CSAPIAYEQYF; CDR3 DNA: TGCAGTGCACCCATAGCCTACGAGCAGTACTTC
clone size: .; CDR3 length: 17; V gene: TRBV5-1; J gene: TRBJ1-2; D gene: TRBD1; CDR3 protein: CASSAWTGRENNYGYTF; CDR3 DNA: TGCGCCAGCAGCGCCTGGACAGGGCGGGAGAATAACTATGGCTACACCTTC
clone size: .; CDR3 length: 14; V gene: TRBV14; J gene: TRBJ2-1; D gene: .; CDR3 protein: CASSPHAAYNEQFF; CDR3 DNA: TGTGCCAGCAGCCCTCATGCGGCCTACAATGAGCAGTTCTTC
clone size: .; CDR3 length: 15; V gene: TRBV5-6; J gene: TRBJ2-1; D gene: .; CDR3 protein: CASSLEAVYRNEQFF; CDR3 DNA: TGTGCCAGCAGCTTGGAGGCAGTATATAGGAATGAGCAGTTCTTC
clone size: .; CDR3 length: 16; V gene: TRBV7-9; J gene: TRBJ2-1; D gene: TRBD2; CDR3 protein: CASSLVSGGRDNEQFF; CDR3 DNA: TGTGCCAGCAGCTTAGTTTCGGGAGGCCGTGACAATGAGCAGTTCTTC
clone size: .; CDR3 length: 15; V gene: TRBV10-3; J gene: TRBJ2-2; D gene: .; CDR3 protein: CAISESAANTGELFF; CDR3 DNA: TGTGCCATCAGTGAGAGTGCAGCGAACACCGGGGAGCTGTTTTTT
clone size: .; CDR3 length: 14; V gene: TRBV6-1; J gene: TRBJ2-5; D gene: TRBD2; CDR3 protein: CASSEGTTEETQYF; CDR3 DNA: TGTGCCAGCAGTGAGGGGACTACAGAAGAGACCCAGTACTTC
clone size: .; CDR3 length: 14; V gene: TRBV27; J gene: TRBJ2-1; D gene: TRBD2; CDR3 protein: CASSTGGAGNEQFF; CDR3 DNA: TGTGCCAGCAGCACCGGGGGGGCAGGCAATGAGCAGTTCTTC
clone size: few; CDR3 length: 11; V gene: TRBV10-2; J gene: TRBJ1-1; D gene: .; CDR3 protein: CATNGGTEAFF; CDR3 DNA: TGCGCCACCAATGGAGGGACTGAAGCTTTCTTT
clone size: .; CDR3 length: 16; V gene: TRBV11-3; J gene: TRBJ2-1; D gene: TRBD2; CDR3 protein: CASSRGRASGNNEQFF; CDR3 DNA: TGTGCCAGCAGCCGCGGCCGGGCTAGCGGCAACAATGAGCAGTTCTTC
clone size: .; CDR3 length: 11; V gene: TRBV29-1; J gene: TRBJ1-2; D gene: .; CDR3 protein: CSVLTAYGYTF; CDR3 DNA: TGCAGCGTCCTGACAGCCTATGGCTACACCTTC
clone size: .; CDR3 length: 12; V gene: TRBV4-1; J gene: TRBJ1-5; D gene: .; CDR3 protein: CASSPGNQPQHF; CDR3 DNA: TGCGCCAGCAGCCCAGGGAATCAGCCCCAGCATTTT
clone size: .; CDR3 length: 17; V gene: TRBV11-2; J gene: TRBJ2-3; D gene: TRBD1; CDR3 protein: CASSRTGGLDSTDTQYF; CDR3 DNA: TGTGCCAGCAGCCGGACAGGGGGGCTGGATAGCACAGATACGCAGTATTTT
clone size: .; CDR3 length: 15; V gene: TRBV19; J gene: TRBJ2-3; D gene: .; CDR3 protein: CASSIGGRGTDTQYF; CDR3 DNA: TGTGCCAGTAGTATTGGGGGCAGGGGAACAGATACGCAGTATTTT
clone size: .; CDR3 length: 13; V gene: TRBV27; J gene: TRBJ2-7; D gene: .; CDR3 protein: CASSPTGIYEQYF; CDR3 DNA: TGTGCCAGCAGCCCTACAGGGATTTACGAGCAGTACTTC
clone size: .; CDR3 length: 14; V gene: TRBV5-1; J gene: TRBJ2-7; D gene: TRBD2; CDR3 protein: CASQLRRAGDEQYF; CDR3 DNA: TGCGCCAGCCAGTTGCGACGGGCGGGGGACGAGCAGTACTTC
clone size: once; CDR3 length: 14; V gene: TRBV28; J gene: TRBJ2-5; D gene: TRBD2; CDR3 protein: CASSTSGGRETQYF; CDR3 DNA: TGTGCCAGCAGTACCTCGGGGGGGAGGGAGACCCAGTACTTC
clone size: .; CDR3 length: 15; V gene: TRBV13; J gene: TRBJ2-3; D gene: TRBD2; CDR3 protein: CASSPPREGSDTQYF; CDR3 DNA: TGTGCCAGCAGCCCGCCCCGGGAGGGATCCGATACGCAGTATTTT
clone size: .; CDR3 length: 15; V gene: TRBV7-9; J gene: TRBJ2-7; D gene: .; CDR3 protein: CASSLAGGDRGEQYF; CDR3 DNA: TGTGCCAGCAGCTTAGCAGGGGGGGATCGCGGCGAGCAGTACTTC
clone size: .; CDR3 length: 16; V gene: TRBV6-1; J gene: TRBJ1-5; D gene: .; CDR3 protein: CASSVLLADSNQPQHF; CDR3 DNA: TGTGCCAGCAGTGTTCTATTAGCAGATAGCAATCAGCCCCAGCATTTT
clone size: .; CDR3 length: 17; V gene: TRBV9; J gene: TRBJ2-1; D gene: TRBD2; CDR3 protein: CASSRTRGTSGYNEQFF; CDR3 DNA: TGTGCCAGCAGTCGGACGCGGGGGACTAGCGGATACAATGAGCAGTTCTTC
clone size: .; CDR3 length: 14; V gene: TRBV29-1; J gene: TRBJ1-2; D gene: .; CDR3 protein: CSVEDPGGDYGYTF; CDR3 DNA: TGCAGCGTTGAAGACCCCGGGGGCGACTATGGCTACACCTTC
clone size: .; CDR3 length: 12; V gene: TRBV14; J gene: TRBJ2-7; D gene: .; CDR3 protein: CASSIQGYEQYF; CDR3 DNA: TGTGCCAGCAGCATCCAGGGCTACGAGCAGTACTTC
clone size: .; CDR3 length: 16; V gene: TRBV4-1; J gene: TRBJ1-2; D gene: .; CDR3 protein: CASSQDPGREDYGYTF; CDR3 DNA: TGCGCCAGCAGCCAAGATCCTGGGAGGGAGGACTATGGCTACACCTTC